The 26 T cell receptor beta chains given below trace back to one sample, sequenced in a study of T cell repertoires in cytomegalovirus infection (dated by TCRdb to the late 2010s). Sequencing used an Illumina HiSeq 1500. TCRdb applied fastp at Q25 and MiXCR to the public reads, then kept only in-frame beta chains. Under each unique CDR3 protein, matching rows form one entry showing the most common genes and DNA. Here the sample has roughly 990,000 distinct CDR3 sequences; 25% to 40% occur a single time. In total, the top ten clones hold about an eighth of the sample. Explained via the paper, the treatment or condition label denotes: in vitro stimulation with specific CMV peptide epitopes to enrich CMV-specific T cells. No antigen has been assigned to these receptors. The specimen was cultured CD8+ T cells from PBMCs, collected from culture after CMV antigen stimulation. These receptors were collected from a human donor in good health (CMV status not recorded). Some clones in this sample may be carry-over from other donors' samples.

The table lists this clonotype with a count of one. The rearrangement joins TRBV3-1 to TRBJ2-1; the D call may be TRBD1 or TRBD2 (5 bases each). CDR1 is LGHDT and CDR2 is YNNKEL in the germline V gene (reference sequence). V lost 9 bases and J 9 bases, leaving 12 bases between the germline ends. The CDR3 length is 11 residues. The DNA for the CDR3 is TGTGCCAGTCGAGAGGGGAGTGAGCAGTTCTTC. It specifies CASREGSEQFF.

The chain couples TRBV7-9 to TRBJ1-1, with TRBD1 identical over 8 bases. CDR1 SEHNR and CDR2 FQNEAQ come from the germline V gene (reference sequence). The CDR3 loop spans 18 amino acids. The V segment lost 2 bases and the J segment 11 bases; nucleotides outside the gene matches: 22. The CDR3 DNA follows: TGTGCCAGCAGCTTAAAAAAGGACAGGGCGCCCGGAAGCGGTGGGGCTTTCTTT. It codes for CASSLKKDRAPGSGGAFF.

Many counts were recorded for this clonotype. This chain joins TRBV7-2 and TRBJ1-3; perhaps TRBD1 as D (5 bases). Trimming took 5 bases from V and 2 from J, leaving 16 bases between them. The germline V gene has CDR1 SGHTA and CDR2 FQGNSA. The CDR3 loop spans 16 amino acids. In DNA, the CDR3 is TGTGCCAGCAGCCGTCGACAGATCAACACTGGAAACACCATATATTTT. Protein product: CASSRRQINTGNTIYF.

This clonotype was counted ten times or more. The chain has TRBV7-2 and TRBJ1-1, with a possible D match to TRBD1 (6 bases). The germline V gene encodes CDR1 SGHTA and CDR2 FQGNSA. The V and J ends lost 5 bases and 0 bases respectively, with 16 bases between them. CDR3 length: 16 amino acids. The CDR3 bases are TGTGCCAGCAGCCCTCGCCGGGGGGCACTGAACACTGAAGCTTTCTTT. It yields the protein CASSPRRGALNTEAFF.

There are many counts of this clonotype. CDR3 protein: CASSEDLEAQYF. CDR3 nucleotide sequence: TGTGCCAGCAGTGAAGACCTAGAGGCGCAGTATTTT. The chain links TRBV25-1 to TRBJ2-3; D is uncertain. Germline V gene sequence: CDR1 MGHDK, CDR2 SYGVNS. The ends were cut back, 2 bases at V and 10 bases at J, with 10 bases in the middle. CDR3 length: 12 amino acids.

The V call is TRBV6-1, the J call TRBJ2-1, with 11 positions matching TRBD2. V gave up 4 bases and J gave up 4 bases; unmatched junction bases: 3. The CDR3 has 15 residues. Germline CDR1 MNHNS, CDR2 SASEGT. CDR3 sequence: CASSGGLAGYNEQFF. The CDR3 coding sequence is TGTGCCAGCAGTGGCGGACTAGCGGGTTACAATGAGCAGTTCTTC.

The CDR3 protein is CASSAAEMNTEAFF. CDR3 in DNA: TGTGCCAGCAGCGCGGCAGAGATGAACACTGAAGCTTTCTTT. V is TRBV9 and J is TRBJ1-1; D unclear. V was trimmed by 3 bases and J by 0 bases, leaving 9 bases between them. CDR3 size: 14 residues. The V gene's germline CDR1 is SGDLS and CDR2 YYNGEE.

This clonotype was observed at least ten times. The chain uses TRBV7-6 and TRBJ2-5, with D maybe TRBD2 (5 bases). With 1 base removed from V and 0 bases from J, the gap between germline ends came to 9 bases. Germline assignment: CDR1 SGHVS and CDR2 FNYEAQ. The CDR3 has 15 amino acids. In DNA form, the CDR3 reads TGTGCCAGCAGCTTAGACCTACTAGACCAAGAGACCCAGTACTTC. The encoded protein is CASSLDLLDQETQYF.

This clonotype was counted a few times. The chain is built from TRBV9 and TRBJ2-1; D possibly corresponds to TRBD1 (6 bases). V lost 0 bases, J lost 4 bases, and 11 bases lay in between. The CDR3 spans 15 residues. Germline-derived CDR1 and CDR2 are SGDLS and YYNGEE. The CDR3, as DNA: TGTGCCAGCAGCGTAGAAACAGGGTATTACAATGAGCAGTTCTTC. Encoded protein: CASSVETGYYNEQFF.

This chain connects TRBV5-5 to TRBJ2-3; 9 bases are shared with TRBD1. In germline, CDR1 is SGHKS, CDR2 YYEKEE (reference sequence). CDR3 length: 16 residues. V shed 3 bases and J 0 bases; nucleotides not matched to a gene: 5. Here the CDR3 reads CASSSRQGVSTDTQYF. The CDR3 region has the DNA TGTGCCAGCAGCTCCAGACAGGGGGTTAGCACAGATACGCAGTATTTT. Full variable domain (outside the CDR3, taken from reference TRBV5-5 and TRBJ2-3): DAGVTQSPTHLIKTRGQQVTLRCSPISGHKSVSWYQQVLGQGPQFIFQYYEKEERGRGNFPDRFSARQFPNYSSELNVNALLLGDSALYLCASSSRQGVSTDTQYFGPGTRLTVL.

DNA for the CDR3: TGCAGTGCCAATGTTGGGCTCTGGCCGTACAATGAGCAGTTCTTC. Translation gives CSANVGLWPYNEQFF. The chain is built from TRBV20-1 and TRBJ2-1; D gene ambiguous. CDR3 length: 15 amino acids. V lost 6 bases, J lost 4 bases, and 19 bases lay in between. Germline values: CDR1 DFQATT, CDR2 SNEGSKA (reference sequence).

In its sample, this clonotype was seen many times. The CDR3 here is CASSLYDMGEQFF. CDR3 DNA: TGTGCCAGCAGTTTATACGACATGGGCGAGCAGTTCTTC. The rearrangement joins TRBV12-3 or TRBV12-4 to TRBJ2-1; D not resolved. The CDR3 spans 13 residues. Trimming shortened V by 2 bases and J by 10 bases, and 12 bases separated the two germline ends.

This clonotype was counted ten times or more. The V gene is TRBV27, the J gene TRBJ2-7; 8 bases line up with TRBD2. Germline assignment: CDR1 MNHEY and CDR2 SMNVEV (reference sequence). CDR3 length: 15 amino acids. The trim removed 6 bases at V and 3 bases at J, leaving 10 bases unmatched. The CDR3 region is CASSLSGLGHYEQYF. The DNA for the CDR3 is TGTGCCAGCAGCCTATCGGGACTAGGGCACTACGAGCAGTACTTC.

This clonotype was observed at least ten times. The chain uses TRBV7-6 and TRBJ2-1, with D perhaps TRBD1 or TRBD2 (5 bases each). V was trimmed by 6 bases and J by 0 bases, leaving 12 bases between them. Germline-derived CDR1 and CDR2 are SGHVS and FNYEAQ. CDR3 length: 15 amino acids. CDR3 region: CASSSGPSSYNEQFF. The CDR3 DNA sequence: TGTGCCAGCAGTTCGGGACCTAGCTCCTACAATGAGCAGTTCTTC.

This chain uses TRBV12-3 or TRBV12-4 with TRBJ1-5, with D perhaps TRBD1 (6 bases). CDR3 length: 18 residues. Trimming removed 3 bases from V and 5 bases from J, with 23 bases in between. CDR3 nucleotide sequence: TGTGCCAGCAGTTTCTACCCCAAGCCACAGGGTCACGATCAGCCCCAGCATTTT. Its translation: CASSFYPKPQGHDQPQHF.

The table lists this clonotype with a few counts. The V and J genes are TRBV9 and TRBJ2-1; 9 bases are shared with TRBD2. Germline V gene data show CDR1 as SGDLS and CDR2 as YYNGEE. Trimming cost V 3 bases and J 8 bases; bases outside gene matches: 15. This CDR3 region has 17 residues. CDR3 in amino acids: CASSAGGAGGLSDEQFF. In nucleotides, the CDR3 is TGTGCCAGCAGCGCCGGAGGTGCGGGGGGGCTTTCCGATGAGCAGTTCTTC. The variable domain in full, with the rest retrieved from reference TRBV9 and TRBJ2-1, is DSGVTQTPKHLITATGQRVTLRCSPRSGDLSVYWYQQSLDQGLQFLIQYYNGEERAKGNILERFSAQQFPDLHSELNLSSLELGDSALYFCASSAGGAGGLSDEQFFGPGTRLTVL.

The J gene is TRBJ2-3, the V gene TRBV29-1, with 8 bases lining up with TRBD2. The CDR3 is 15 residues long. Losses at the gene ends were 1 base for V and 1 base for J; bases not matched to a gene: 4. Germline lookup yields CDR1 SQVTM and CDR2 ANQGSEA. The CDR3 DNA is TGCAGCGTTGAAGGGCGGGGGGCTGGCACAGATACGCAGTATTTT. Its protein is CSVEGRGAGTDTQYF.

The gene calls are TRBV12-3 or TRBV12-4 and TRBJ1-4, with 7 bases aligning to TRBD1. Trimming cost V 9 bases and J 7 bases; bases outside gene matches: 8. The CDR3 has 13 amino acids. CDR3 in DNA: TGTGCCAGTGGGACAGCCCGTACTGAAAAACTGTTTTTT. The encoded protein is CASGTARTEKLFF.

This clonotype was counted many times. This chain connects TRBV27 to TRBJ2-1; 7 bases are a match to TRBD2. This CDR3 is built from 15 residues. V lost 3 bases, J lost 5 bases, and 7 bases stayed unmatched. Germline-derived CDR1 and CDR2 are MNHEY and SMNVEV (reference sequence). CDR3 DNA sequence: TGTGCCAGCAGTTTGAATAGCGGGTGGGACAATGAGCAGTTCTTC. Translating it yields CASSLNSGWDNEQFF.

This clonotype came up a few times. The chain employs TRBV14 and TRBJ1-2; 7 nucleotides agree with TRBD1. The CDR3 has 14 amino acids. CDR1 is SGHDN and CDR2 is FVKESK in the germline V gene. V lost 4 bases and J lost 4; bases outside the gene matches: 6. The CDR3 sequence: CASSRWDSFYGYTF. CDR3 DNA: TGTGCCAGCAGCCGTTGGGACAGCTTCTATGGCTACACCTTC. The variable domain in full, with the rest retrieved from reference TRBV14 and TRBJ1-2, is EAGVTQFPSHSVIEKGQTVTLRCDPISGHDNLYWYRRVMGKEIKFLLHFVKESKQDESGMPNNRFLAERTGGTYSTLKVQPAELEDSGVYFCASSRWDSFYGYTFGSGTRLTVV.

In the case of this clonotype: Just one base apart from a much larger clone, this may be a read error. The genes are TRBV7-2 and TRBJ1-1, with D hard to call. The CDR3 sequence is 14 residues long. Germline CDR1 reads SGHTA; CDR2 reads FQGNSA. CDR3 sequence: CVSSPRIVNTEAFF. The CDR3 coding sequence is TGTGTCAGCAGCCCGCGGATCGTGAACACTGAAGCTTTCTTT.

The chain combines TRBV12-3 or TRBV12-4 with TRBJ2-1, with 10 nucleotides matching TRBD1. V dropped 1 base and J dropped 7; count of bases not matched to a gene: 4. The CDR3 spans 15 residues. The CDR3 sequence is CASSLGRDRGNEQFF. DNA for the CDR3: TGTGCCAGCAGTTTAGGAAGGGACAGGGGTAATGAGCAGTTCTTC.

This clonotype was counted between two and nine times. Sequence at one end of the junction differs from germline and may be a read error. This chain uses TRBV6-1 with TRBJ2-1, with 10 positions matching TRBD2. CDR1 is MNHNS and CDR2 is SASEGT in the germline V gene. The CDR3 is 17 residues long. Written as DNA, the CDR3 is TGTGCCAGCAGTGCCCATTGGACTAGCGGCTCCTACAATGAGCAGTGCTTC. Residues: CASSAHWTSGSYNEQCF.

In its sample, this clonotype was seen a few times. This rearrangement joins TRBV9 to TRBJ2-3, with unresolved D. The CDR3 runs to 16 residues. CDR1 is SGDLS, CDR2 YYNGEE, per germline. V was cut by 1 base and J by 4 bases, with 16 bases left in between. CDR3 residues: CASSVTDVEWADTQYF. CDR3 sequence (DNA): TGTGCCAGCAGCGTAACGGACGTCGAATGGGCAGATACGCAGTATTTT.

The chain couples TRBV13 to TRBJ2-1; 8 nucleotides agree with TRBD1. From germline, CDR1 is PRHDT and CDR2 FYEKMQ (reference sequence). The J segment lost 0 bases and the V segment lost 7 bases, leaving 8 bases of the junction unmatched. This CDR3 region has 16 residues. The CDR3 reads CASMQGARASYNEQFF. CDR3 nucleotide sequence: TGTGCCAGCATGCAGGGGGCGCGGGCCTCCTACAATGAGCAGTTCTTC.

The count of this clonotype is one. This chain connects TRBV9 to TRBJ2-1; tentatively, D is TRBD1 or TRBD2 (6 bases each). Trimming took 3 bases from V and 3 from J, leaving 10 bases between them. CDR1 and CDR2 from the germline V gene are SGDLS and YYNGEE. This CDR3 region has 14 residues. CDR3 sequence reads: CASSAGAGYNEQFF. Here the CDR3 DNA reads TGTGCCAGCAGCGCGGGGGCCGGCTACAATGAGCAGTTCTTC.